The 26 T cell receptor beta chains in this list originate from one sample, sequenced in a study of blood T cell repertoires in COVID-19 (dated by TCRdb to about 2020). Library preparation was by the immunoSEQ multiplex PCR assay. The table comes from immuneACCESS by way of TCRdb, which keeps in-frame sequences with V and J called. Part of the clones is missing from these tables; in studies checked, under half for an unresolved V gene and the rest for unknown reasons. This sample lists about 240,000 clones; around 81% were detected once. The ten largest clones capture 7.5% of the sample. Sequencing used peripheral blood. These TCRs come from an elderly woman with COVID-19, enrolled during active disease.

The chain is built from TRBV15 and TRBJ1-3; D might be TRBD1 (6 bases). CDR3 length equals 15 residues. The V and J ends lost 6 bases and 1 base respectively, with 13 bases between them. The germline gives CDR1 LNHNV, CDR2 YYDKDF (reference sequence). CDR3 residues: CATRNIQGSGNTIYF. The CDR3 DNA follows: TGTGCCACCAGGAACATACAGGGATCTGGAAACACCATATATTTT.

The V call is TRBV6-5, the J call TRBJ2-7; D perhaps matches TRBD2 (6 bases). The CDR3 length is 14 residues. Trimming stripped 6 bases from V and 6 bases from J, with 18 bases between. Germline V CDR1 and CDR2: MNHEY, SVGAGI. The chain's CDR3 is CASRTGTSPGEQYF. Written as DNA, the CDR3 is TGTGCCAGCAGGACCGGGACTTCGCCTGGCGAGCAGTACTTC.

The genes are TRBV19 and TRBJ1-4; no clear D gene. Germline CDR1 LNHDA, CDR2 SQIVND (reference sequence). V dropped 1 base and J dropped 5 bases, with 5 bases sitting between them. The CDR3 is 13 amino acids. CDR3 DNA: TGTGCCAGTAGTATAGTTCGGAATGAAAAACTGTTTTTT. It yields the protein CASSIVRNEKLFF.

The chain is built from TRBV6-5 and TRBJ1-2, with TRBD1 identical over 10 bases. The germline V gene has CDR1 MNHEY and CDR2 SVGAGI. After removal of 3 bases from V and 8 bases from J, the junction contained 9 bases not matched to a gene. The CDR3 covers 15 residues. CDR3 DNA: TGTGCCAGCAGTTATTCCTCCGGGACAGGGGTCGGCTACACCTTC. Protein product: CASSYSSGTGVGYTF.

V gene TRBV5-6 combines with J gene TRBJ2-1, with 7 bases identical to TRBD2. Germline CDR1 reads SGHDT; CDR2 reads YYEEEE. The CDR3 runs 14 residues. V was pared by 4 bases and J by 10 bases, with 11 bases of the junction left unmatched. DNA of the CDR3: TGTGCCAGCAGCCCCGTAGGGAGGGCCGGAGAGCAGTTCTTC. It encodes CASSPVGRAGEQFF.

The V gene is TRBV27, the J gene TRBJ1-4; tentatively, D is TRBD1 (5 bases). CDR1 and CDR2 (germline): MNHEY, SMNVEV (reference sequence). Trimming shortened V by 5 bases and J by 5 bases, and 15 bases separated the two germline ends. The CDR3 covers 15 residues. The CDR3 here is CASSTLWGANEKLFF. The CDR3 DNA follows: TGTGCCAGCAGTACCCTCTGGGGCGCCAATGAAAAACTGTTTTTT.

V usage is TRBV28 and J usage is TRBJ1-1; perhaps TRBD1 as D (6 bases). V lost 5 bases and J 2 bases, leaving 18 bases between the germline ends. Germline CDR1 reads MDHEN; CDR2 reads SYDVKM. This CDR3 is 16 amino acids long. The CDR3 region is CASSPPPGTPNTEAFF. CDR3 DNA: TGTGCCAGCAGTCCACCCCCCGGGACACCTAACACTGAAGCTTTCTTT.

The CDR3 sequence: CATSDFGTGRNEQFF. CDR3 nucleotides: TGTGCCACCAGTGATTTCGGGACAGGGAGGAATGAGCAGTTCTTC. The J gene is TRBJ2-1, the V gene TRBV24-1, with TRBD1 matching 9 bases. Per germline, CDR1 KGHDR and CDR2 SFDVKD. The J segment lost 7 bases and the V segment lost 1 base, leaving 4 bases of the junction unmatched. The CDR3 has 15 residues.

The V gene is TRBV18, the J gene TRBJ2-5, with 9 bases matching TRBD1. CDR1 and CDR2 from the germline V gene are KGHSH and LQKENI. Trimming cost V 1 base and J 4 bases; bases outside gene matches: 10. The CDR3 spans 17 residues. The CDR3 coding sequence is TGTGCCAGCTCACCACTAGGGACAGGGTCGTTTGGAGAGACCCAGTACTTC. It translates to CASSPLGTGSFGETQYF. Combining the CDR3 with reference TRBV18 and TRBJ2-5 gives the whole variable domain NAGVMQNPRHLVRRRGQEARLRCSPMKGHSHVYWYRQLPEEGLKFMVYLQKENIIDESGMPKERFSAEFPKEGPSILRIQQVVRGDSAAYFCASSPLGTGSFGETQYFGPGTRLLVL.

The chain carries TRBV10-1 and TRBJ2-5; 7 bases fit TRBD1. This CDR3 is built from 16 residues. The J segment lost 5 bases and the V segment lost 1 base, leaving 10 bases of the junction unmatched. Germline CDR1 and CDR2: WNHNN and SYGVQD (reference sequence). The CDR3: CASSEFPRGNGETQYF. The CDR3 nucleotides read TGCGCCAGCAGTGAGTTCCCCAGGGGGAATGGGGAGACCCAGTACTTC.

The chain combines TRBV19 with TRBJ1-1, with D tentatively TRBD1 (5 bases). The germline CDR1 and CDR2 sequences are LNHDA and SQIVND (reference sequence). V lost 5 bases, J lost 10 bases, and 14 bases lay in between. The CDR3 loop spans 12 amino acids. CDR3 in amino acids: CASSGGVPAAFF. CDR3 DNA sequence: TGTGCCAGTAGTGGAGGGGTTCCGGCAGCTTTCTTT. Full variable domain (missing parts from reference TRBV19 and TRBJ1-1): DGGITQSPKYLFRKEGQNVTLSCEQNLNHDAMYWYRQDPGQGLRLIYYSQIVNDFQKGDIAEGYSVSREKKESFPLTVTSAQKNPTAFYLCASSGGVPAAFFGQGTRLTVV.

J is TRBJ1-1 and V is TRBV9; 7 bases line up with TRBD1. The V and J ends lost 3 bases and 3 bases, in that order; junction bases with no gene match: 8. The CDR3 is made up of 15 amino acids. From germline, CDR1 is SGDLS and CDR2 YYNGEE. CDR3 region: CASSGQGVRDTEAFF. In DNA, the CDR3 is TGTGCCAGCAGCGGGCAGGGGGTCAGGGACACTGAAGCTTTCTTT.

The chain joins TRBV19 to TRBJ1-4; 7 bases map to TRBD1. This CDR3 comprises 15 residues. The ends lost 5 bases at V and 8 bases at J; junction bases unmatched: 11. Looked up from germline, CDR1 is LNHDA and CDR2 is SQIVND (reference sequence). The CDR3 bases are TGTGCCAGTAGTGCACCCGCAACAGGGGCCGAAAAACTGTTTTTT. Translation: CASSAPATGAEKLFF. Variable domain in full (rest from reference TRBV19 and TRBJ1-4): DGGITQSPKYLFRKEGQNVTLSCEQNLNHDAMYWYRQDPGQGLRLIYYSQIVNDFQKGDIAEGYSVSREKKESFPLTVTSAQKNPTAFYLCASSAPATGAEKLFFGSGTQLSVL.

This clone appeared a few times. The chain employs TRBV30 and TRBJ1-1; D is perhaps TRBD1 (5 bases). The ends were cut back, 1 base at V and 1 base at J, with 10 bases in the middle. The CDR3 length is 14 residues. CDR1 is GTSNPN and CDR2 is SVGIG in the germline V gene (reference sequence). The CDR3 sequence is CAWSGIGANTEAFF. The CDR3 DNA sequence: TGTGCCTGGAGTGGCATAGGGGCGAACACTGAAGCTTTCTTT.

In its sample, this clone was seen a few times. Here the CDR3 DNA reads TGTGCCAGCAGTAACAGGGGGCGCGAAAAGGCTTTCTTT. It yields the protein CASSNRGREKAFF. The gene calls are TRBV6-5 and TRBJ1-1; 9 nucleotides agree with TRBD1. Germline V lookup: CDR1 MNHEY, CDR2 SVGAGI. The V segment lost 5 bases and the J segment 11 bases; nucleotides outside the gene matches: 9. The CDR3 extends over 13 amino acids.

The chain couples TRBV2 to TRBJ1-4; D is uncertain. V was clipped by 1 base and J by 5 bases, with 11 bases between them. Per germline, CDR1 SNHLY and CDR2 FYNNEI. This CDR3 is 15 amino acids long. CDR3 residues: CASSEGRPTNEKLFF. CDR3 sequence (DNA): TGTGCCAGCAGTGAAGGGAGACCGACGAATGAAAAACTGTTTTTT.

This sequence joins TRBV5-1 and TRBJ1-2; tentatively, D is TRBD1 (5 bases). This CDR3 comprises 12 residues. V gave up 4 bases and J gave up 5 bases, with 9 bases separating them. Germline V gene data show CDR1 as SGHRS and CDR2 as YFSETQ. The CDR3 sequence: CASSPEGYGYTF. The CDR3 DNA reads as TGCGCCAGCAGCCCGGAGGGGTATGGCTACACCTTC.

CDR3 DNA sequence: TGTGCCAGCGGCACAGGGGGACCCTACGAGCAGTACTTC. Translating it yields CASGTGGPYEQYF. The genes are TRBV3-1 (or the pseudogene TRBV3-2) and TRBJ2-7; 8 positions agree with TRBD1. CDR1 and CDR2 from the germline V gene are LGHDT and YNNKEL (reference sequence). The CDR3 runs to 13 residues. Trimming took 8 bases from V and 2 from J; bases not matched to a gene: 5.

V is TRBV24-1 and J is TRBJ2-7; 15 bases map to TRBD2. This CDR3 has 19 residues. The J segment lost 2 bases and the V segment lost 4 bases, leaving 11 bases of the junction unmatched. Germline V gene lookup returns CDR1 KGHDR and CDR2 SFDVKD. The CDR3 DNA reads TGTGCCACCAGTGACTCTGGGACTAGCGGGAGGCCAACCCCCTACGAGCAGTACTTC. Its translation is CATSDSGTSGRPTPYEQYF.

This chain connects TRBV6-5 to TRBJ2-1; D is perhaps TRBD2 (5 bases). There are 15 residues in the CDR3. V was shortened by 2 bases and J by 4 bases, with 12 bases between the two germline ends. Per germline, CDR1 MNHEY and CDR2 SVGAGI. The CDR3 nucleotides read TGTGCCAGCAGTTACCGACCGGGGATATACAATGAGCAGTTCTTC. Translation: CASSYRPGIYNEQFF.

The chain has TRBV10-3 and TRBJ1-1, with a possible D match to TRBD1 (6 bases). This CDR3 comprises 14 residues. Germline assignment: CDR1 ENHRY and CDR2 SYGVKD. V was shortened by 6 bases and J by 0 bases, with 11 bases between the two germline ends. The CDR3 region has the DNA TGTGCCATCAGGGACAGATCAGTGAACACTGAAGCTTTCTTT. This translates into CAIRDRSVNTEAFF.

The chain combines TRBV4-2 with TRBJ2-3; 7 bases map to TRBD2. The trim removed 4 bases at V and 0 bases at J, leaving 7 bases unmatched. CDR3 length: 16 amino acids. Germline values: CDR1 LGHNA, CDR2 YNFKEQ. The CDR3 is CASSRVAGTSTDTQYF. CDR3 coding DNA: TGTGCCAGCAGCCGAGTAGCGGGCACTAGCACAGATACGCAGTATTTT.

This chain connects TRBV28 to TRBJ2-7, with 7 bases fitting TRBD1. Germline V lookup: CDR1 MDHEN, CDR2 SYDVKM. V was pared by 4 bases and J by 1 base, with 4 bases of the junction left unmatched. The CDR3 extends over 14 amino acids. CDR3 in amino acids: CASSSRQGSYEQYF. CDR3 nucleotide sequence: TGTGCCAGCAGTTCGCGACAGGGTTCCTACGAGCAGTACTTC.

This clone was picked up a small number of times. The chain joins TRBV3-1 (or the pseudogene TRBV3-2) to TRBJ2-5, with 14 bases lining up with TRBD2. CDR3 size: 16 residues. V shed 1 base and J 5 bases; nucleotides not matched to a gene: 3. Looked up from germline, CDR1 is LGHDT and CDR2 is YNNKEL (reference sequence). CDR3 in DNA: TGTGCCAGCAGCCAAGTGACTAGCGGGGGGGGTGAGACCCAGTACTTC. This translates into CASSQVTSGGGETQYF.

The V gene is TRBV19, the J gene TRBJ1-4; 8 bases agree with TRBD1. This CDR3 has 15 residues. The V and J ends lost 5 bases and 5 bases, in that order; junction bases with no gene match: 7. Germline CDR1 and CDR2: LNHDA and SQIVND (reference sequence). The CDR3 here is CASSGRQGRNEKLFF. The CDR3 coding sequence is TGTGCCAGTAGTGGTCGACAGGGGAGAAATGAAAAACTGTTTTTT. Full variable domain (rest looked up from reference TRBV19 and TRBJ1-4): DGGITQSPKYLFRKEGQNVTLSCEQNLNHDAMYWYRQDPGQGLRLIYYSQIVNDFQKGDIAEGYSVSREKKESFPLTVTSAQKNPTAFYLCASSGRQGRNEKLFFGSGTQLSVL.

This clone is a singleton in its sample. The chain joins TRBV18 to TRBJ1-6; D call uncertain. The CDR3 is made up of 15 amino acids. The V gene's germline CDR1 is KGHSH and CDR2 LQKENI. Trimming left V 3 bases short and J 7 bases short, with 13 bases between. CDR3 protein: CASSPSTNSNSPLHF. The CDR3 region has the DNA TGTGCCAGCTCACCCTCCACGAATAGCAATTCACCCCTCCACTTT.